This T cell receptor beta chain was sequenced for a study of blood T cell repertoires in COVID-19. In the study overall: Samples representing acute and convalescent COVID-19 were sourced from the United States, Italy and Spain. From T cells, B-cell-depleted T cells, or PBMCs came the material, which was cDNA or gDNA.

In the original workflow: By means of reference gene primer amplification, nucleated cell counts were estimated. Profiling relied on immunoSEQ multiplex PCR, and the TCRdb table lists in-frame clones only, not all of them. The V and J calls and clone size come from that table; D and trimming were worked out from the DNA. This sample carries about 60,000 clones, 85% to 90% of them seen once, and the ten largest clones take around 1.5%. CDR1 and CDR2 (germline): MDHEN, SYDVKM. The V segment lost 1 base and the J segment 8 bases; nucleotides outside the gene matches: 17. This CDR3 spans 18 amino acids. Sequenced sample: peripheral blood. The TCR was taken from a man in his 60s with acute or convalescent COVID-19. V is TRBV28 and J is TRBJ1-2; the match to TRBD1 covers 9 bases. Here the CDR3 reads CASSLSIWGQGQGRGYTF. The DNA for the CDR3 is TGTGCCAGCAGTTTATCAATCTGGGGTCAGGGACAGGGCCGCGGCTACACCTTC.